The rows below give T cell receptor beta chains drawn from one sample of a study of cytomegalovirus exposure and HLA in healthy donors. Produced via immunoSEQ multiplex PCR; TCRdb's table is partial and in-frame only. The table lists around 58,000 clones, about 67% of them singletons. What was sequenced was PBMCs. Receptor source: a man aged 35 to 55 in good health and CMV-seropositive. CDR3s include the opening cysteine and the closing phenylalanine or tryptophan. The D gene is left open where the match is weak. Expanded clones get a size class; other rows say once, few or many, or leave the size out.

TRBD1	NA	TRBJ1-1	TRBV6-5	TGTGCCAGCCGGACAGGGGGCTACCGGGACACTGAAGCTTTCTTT	CASRTGGYRDTEAFF
NA	NA	TRBJ2-3	TRBV2	TGTGCCAGCAGGGACCCAAATCACAGGCAGGGAGGAACAGATACGCAGTATTTT	CASRDPNHRQGGTDTQYF
TRBD2	once	TRBJ2-3	TRBV5-1	TGCGCCAGCAGCCGACTCGTGACGGGGCGGGGGGGGAGCACAGATACGCAGTATTTT	CASSRLVTGRGGSTDTQYF
NA	NA	TRBJ1-2	TRBV7-2	TGTGCCAGCAGCTTAGTGGGGGGTGGGGGAGGTTATGGCTACACCTTC	CASSLVGGGGGYGYTF
NA	NA	TRBJ2-1	TRBV7-9	TGTGCCAGCAGCTTAGACGGGAACAATGAGCAGTTCTTC	CASSLDGNNEQFF
NA	once	TRBJ1-1	TRBV19	TGTGCCAGTATAGCCTGGGAGTCGTCAAACACTGAAGCTTTCTTT	CASIAWESSNTEAFF
TRBD2	NA	TRBJ2-1	TRBV5-1	TGCGCCAGCAGCTTGGTGTTGAGCGGGGGGGAGCAGTTCTTC	CASSLVLSGGEQFF
NA	NA	TRBJ1-2	TRBV7-6	TGTGCCAGCAGCTTAGGGGGGACACATTCCTCCTATGGCTACACCTTC	CASSLGGTHSSYGYTF
NA	few	TRBJ1-2	TRBV29-1	TGCAGCGTCCCGCACCGATCAGACGGGGTAGGCTACACCTTC	CSVPHRSDGVGYTF
NA	NA	TRBJ1-5	TRBV7-2	TGTGCCAGCAGCCCTGACGGGGGTATTGATCAGCCCCAGCATTTT	CASSPDGGIDQPQHF
NA	NA	TRBJ1-1	TRBV5-4	TGTGCCAGCAGCTTAGGGGAGGTTGACACTGAAGCTTTCTTT	CASSLGEVDTEAFF
TRBD2	NA	TRBJ2-3	TRBV5-6	TGTGCCAGCAGCCGATACCTTAGCGGGGGGATGTCAGATACGCAGTATTTT	CASSRYLSGGMSDTQYF
NA	NA	TRBJ1-2	TRBV5-8	TGTGCCAGCAGCCTAACACGGAGGTATGGCTACACCTTC	CASSLTRRYGYTF
NA	NA	TRBJ1-2	TRBV7-2	TGTGCCAGCAGCTTAGGTCCAGATTATGGCTACACCTTC	CASSLGPDYGYTF
NA	once	TRBJ1-3	TRBV6-5	TGTGCCAGCAGTTACGACGCAGACGGGAACACCATATATTTT	CASSYDADGNTIYF
NA	NA	TRBJ2-1	TRBV5-5	TGTGCCAGCAGCTCCGGCCCCTCGGAGTACAATGAGCAGTTCTTC	CASSSGPSEYNEQFF